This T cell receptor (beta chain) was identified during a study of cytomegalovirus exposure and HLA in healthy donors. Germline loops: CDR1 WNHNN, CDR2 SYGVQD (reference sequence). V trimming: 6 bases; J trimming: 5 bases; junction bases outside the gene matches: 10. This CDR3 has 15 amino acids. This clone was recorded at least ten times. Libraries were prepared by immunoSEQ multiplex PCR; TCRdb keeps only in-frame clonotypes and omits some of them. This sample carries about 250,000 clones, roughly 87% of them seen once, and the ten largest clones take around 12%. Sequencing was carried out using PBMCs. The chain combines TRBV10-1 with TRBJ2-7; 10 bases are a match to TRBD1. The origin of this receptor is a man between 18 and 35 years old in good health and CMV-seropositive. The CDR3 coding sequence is TGCGCCAGCAGGAGAGGGACAGGGGACGTCCACGAGCAGTACTTC. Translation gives CASRRGTGDVHEQYF.